This TCR beta chain was documented in a study of T cells in Graves' hyperthyroidism and ophthalmopathy. This clonotype was observed many times. The antigen is not known. Newly diagnosed hyperthyroidism patients aged 18 to 65 years had disease lasting under 2 months. Regions amplified from RNA transcripts were the TCR beta CDR3 regions. Carried out on the TCR CDR3, a first-round RT-PCR used the HTBI primer set. Each CDR3 protein is one row after TCRdb ran MiXCR on the multiplex PCR reads. In the table there are 25,000 to 30,000 distinct CDR3 sequences, nearly 45% of which are singletons. Germline lookup yields CDR1 MDHEN and CDR2 SYDVKM. The CDR3 is 14 amino acids. V was clipped by 8 bases and J by 0 bases; unmatched bases: 6. Overall study findings and caveats: It was a median roughly six months before onset that the model predicted ophthalmopathy. Most expanded thyroid clonotypes above 0.001 recurred in blood.

This clonotype originated in a woman aged 25 to 39 with Graves' hyperthyroidism. The rearrangement uses TRBV28 and TRBJ1-2; the match to TRBD1 covers 7 bases. The specimen was blood. CDR3 in amino acids: CASGSTGPNYGYTF. CDR3 DNA sequence: TGTGCCAGCGGGTCGACAGGGCCTAACTATGGCTACACCTTC.